This T cell receptor beta chain was observed in a study of response to subunit inactivated influenza vaccine. TCRdb reanalysed the RT-PCR reads using MiXCR and keeps one entry per CDR3 protein. The data contain around 850,000 distinct CDR3 sequences, roughly 20% of them seen just once; the ten biggest clones take up roughly 10%. CDR3 length: 14 residues. The germline V gene encodes CDR1 ENHRY and CDR2 SYGVKD. The V end lost 2 bases, the J end lost 4 bases, and 11 bases lay between the germline ends. Sequencing used PBMCs from blood, obtained 5 to 6 days after vaccination. This rearrangement joins TRBV10-3 to TRBJ2-5; perhaps D is TRBD1 or TRBD2 (6 bases each). The receptor was derived from a man in his forties or fifties who received an inactivated influenza vaccine. CDR3 loop: CAISEGGGRETQYF. For the CDR3, the DNA is TGTGCCATCAGTGAGGGTGGGGGGCGAGAGACCCAGTACTTC.